Sequencing of this T cell receptor beta chain was carried out in a study of low-dose radiotherapy and immunotherapy resistance in tumors. TRAV- and TRBV-specific primers primed first-strand cDNA, covering alpha and beta chains. Over about 18 PCR cycles, TCRs were amplified from a constant-region primer and V-primer adapter. One entry per CDR3 protein results from TCRdb running MiXCR on the reads. Of approximately 11,000 distinct CDR3 sequences in the sample, less than 60% were seen once. V was clipped by 0 bases and J by 3 bases, with 9 bases between them. The CDR3 spans 14 residues. Germline V lookup: CDR1 DFQATT, CDR2 SNEGSKA (reference sequence).

This TCR came from a human donor with advanced metastatic prostate, ovarian, gallbladder or colorectal cancer (not recorded which). This table probably holds off-target reads from a library built for another chain. The chain has TRBV20-1 and TRBJ2-1; D is unclear. In DNA form, the CDR3 reads TGCAGTGCTAGAGATAGCCCGAGCTACAATGAGCAGTTCTTC. Protein product: CSARDSPSYNEQFF.